The rows below give T cell receptor beta chains drawn from one sample of a study of blood T cell repertoires in COVID-19. Libraries were prepared by immunoSEQ multiplex PCR; TCRdb keeps only in-frame clonotypes and omits some of them. The sample lists approximately 260,000 clones; 85% to 90% were seen once. Sequenced sample: peripheral blood. The receptors were sampled from a woman in her sixties or seventies with COVID-19, enrolled during active disease. CDR3s include the opening cysteine and the closing phenylalanine or tryptophan. A D gene is named only where the DNA matches it firmly. Clone sizes are given selectively: once, few, many, or a class where the clone is expanded.

J | D | size | V | DNA | CDR3
TRBJ1-5 | . | . | TRBV27 | TGTGCCAGCAGGCAGGGTAATCAGCCCCAGCATTTT | CASRQGNQPQHF
TRBJ2-7 | . | . | TRBV27 | TGTGCCAGCAGTTTCGGCAGGTTCTACGAGCAGTACTTC | CASSFGRFYEQYF
TRBJ1-1 | . | . | TRBV5-4 | TGTGCCAGCAGCTTCGGGGGGGCGAGCACTGAAGCTTTCTTT | CASSFGGASTEAFF
TRBJ2-5 | . | . | TRBV29-1 | TGCAGCGTTGAAGATTTCGGACAGCGGTACCAAGAGACCCAGTACTTC | CSVEDFGQRYQETQYF
TRBJ2-7 | . | . | TRBV11-3 | TGTGCCAGCAGCTTCGTTTCGGGATACGAGCAGTACTTC | CASSFVSGYEQYF
TRBJ2-6 | . | . | TRBV4-3 | TGCGCCAGCAGCCACTCAGGGGCTAGCTCTGGGGCCAACGTCCTGACTTTC | CASSHSGASSGANVLTF
TRBJ1-6 | TRBD1 | . | TRBV19 | TGTGCCAGTGACGACAGGGGGTCTAATTCACCCCTCCACTTT | CASDDRGSNSPLHF
TRBJ2-5 | TRBD1 | . | TRBV9 | TGTGCCAGCAGCGTAGCAGGGGGAAAAGAGACCCAGTACTTC | CASSVAGGKETQYF
TRBJ2-2 | . | once | TRBV12-5 | TGTGCTAGTGGTTTGGTACGTCTCGCGGTCGTGGGCACCGGGGAGCTGTTTTTT | CASGLVRLAVVGTGELFF
TRBJ2-1 | TRBD2 | . | TRBV7-3 | TGTGCCAGCAGCCCCGGGACTAGCGTTCAGGTTGGGTTCAATGAGCAGTTCTTC | CASSPGTSVQVGFNEQFF
TRBJ1-1 | TRBD1 | . | TRBV7-8 | TGTGCCAGCAGCCCATCAGGGGGCCGGACTGAAGCTTTCTTT | CASSPSGGRTEAFF
TRBJ2-7 | . | . | TRBV7-9 | TGTGCCAGCAGCTTAGACAGCGAGCAGTACTTC | CASSLDSEQYF
TRBJ1-2 | . | . | TRBV5-1 | TGCGCCAGCAGCTTGGCCAAGGACTCCTATGGCTACACCTTC | CASSLAKDSYGYTF
TRBJ1-2 | TRBD1 | . | TRBV4-3 | TGCGCCAGCAGAGCAACAGGGGGCAATCTTGGTAACTATGGCTACACCTTC | CASRATGGNLGNYGYTF
TRBJ1-1 | . | . | TRBV7-9 | TGTGCCAGCAGCTTTAGAGGTCGCGGAATGAACACTGAAGCTTTCTTT | CASSFRGRGMNTEAFF
TRBJ2-1 | TRBD1 | . | TRBV7-2 | TGTGCCAGCAGCTTAGGACTACGACAGGGGTTTGAGCAGTTCTTC | CASSLGLRQGFEQFF
TRBJ2-5 | . | . | TRBV7-7 | TGTGCCAGCAGCTTAGCGGGGGGTCGTGGAGAGACCCAGTACTTC | CASSLAGGRGETQYF
TRBJ1-4 | TRBD1 | . | TRBV24-1 | TGTGCCACCAGTGATTTGCAATCTCCGGGACAGGTCGTCCCAACTAATGAAAAACTGTTTTTT | CATSDLQSPGQVVPTNEKLFF
TRBJ2-7 | TRBD2 | . | TRBV5-4 | TGTGCCAGCAGCAGGGGGACTAGCGGGGGCTACGAGCAGTACTTC | CASSRGTSGGYEQYF
TRBJ1-2 | . | once | TRBV7-2 | TGTGCCAGCAGCTTAGTCTCCTATGGCTACACCTTC | CASSLVSYGYTF
TRBJ2-7 | TRBD1 | . | TRBV19 | TGTGCCAGTAGTATAGGGCCCGGGACAGGACCGTCCTACGAGCAGTACTTC | CASSIGPGTGPSYEQYF
TRBJ1-6 | TRBD1 | . | TRBV11-2 | TGTGCCAGCAGCTCGAACGACAGGGTATCAAAACCCCTCCACTTT | CASSSNDRVSKPLHF
TRBJ2-3 | . | . | TRBV10-3 | TGTGCCATCTCGGGGAGAAGCACAGATACGCAGTATTTT | CAISGRSTDTQYF
TRBJ1-2 | TRBD1 | . | TRBV10-3 | TGTGCCATCAGCCCGGGGACAGGGGAAAATTATGGCTACACCTTC | CAISPGTGENYGYTF
TRBJ2-5 | TRBD2 | . | TRBV18 | TGTGCCAGCTCACCTCGGGAGGCTCGTCAAGAGACCCAGTACTTC | CASSPREARQETQYF
TRBJ2-7 | TRBD2 | once | TRBV6-1 | TGTGCCAGCAGTGAAGCGATCGGGAGGAACGAGCAGTACTTC | CASSEAIGRNEQYF
TRBJ1-1 | . | few | TRBV4-3 | TGCGCCAGCAGCCAAGCAACGGGTAACACTGAAGCTTTCTTT | CASSQATGNTEAFF
TRBJ1-6 | . | . | TRBV10-3 | TGTGCCATCAGTGCGGTAGAGAATCACAATTCACCCCTCCACTTT | CAISAVENHNSPLHF